This is a list of T cell receptor beta chains from one sample in a study of OX40 agonist ivuxolimab in advanced cancers. Using immunoSEQ multiplex PCR, the repertoire was profiled, and TCRdb retains in-frame clones only, with some absent. The sample has tens of thousands of clones, around four fifths seen once; the top ten hold less than 3%. The sample here was CD4+ or CD8+ T cells sorted from blood, taken in a trial of the OX40 agonist ivuxolimab. These receptors all stem from an adult with an advanced solid tumor such as melanoma, head and neck, liver or kidney cancer. Each CDR3 is given with its conserved first and last residue.

J gene,V gene,CDR3 length,CDR3 protein
TRBJ2-3,TRBV11-2,12,CASSLQADTQYF
TRBJ1-1,TRBV5-4,13,CASSADSITEAFF
TRBJ2-6,TRBV9,17,CASNSGQGAFGANVLTF
TRBJ1-5,TRBV19,17,CASSIETGGALDQPQHF
TRBJ1-1,TRBV19,14,CASSMGVPGTEAFF
TRBJ2-7,TRBV20-1,11,CSARPSYEQYF
TRBJ1-3,TRBV5-6,15,CASSLKRDGGNTIYF
TRBJ2-3,TRBV7-3,14,CASSLGRSTDTQYF
TRBJ1-4,TRBV4-2,16,CASSQDFGTAFEKLFF
TRBJ2-2,TRBV7-9,14,CASSLDRTYGELFF
TRBJ2-1,TRBV5-1,15,CASSPQGLSDEEQFF
TRBJ2-7,TRBV30,15,CAWSRRGVGSYEQYF
TRBJ2-7,TRBV7-3,16,CASNLGRAGGTYEQYF
TRBJ1-4,TRBV19,15,CASSVQGDGNEKLFF
TRBJ2-3,TRBV5-1,17,CASSLDRARLNTDTQYF
TRBJ2-1,TRBV9,15,CASSVGQGHYNEQFF
TRBJ2-5,TRBV20-1,11,CSAREAEPQYF
TRBJ2-2,TRBV10-2,15,CASKTGGANTGELFF
TRBJ2-5,TRBV5-1,14,CASSQGANQETQYF
TRBJ2-1,TRBV14,13,CASSRQGANEQFF
TRBJ2-7,TRBV28,12,CASSLAIYEQYF
TRBJ1-1,TRBV5-1,13,CASSSLQNTEAFF